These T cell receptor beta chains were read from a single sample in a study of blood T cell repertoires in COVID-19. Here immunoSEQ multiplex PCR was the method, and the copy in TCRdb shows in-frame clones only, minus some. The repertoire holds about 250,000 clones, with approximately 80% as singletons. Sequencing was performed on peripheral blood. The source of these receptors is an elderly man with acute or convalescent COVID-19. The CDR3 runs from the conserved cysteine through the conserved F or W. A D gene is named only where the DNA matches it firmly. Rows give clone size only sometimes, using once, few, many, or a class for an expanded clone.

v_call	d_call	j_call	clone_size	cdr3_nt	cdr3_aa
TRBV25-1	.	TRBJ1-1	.	TGTGCCAGCAGTGTCCGGGAAGTCGCTGAAGCTTTCTTT	CASSVREVAEAFF
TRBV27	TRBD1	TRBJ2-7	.	TGTGCCAGCAGTTACTGGACAGGCCCCCACGAGCAGTACTTC	CASSYWTGPHEQYF
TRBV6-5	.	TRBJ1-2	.	TGTGCCAGCAGTTACCGCACCGGGACAAAAGTTTATGGCTACACCTTC	CASSYRTGTKVYGYTF
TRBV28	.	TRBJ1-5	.	TGTGCCAGCAGTCCTCGGGGGGCTGGGGTGTATCAGCCCCAGCATTTT	CASSPRGAGVYQPQHF
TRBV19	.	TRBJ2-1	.	TGTGCCAGTAGTGACGGACAGCTATTATACAATGAGCAGTTCTTC	CASSDGQLLYNEQFF
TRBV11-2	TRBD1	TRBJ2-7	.	TGTGCCAGCAGCTCCATACAGGGGGCCTACGAGCAGTACTTC	CASSSIQGAYEQYF
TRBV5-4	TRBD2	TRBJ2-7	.	TGTGCCAGCAGTCCCAGCGGGAGGGCCCAATACGAGCAGTACTTC	CASSPSGRAQYEQYF
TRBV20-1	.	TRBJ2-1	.	TGCAGTGCCCTAGCGTACAATGAGCAGTTCTTC	CSALAYNEQFF
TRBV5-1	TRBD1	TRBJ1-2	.	TGCGCCAGCACCACGTCGACAGGGGGCCGAATCTATGGCTACACCTTC	CASTTSTGGRIYGYTF
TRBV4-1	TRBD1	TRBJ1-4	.	TGCGCCAGCAGCCAAGATAGGCAGGGGGCTTTCGGGGAAAAACTGTTTTTT	CASSQDRQGAFGEKLFF
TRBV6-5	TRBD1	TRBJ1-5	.	TGTGCCAGCAGTCCGGACAGGGGTGAGAATCAGCCCCAGCATTTT	CASSPDRGENQPQHF
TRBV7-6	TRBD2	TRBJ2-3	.	TGTGCCAGCAGCTACCCTTACGGGGGGGAGCAGGATACGCAGTATTTT	CASSYPYGGEQDTQYF
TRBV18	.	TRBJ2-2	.	TGTGCCAGCTCAGAATTGGAGGGATTGACCCGGGAGCTGTTTTTT	CASSELEGLTRELFF
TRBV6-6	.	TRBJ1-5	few	TGTGCCAGCAGAGCGGAGGGGAAACGCAATCAGCCCCAGCATTTT	CASRAEGKRNQPQHF
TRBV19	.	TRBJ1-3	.	TGTGCCAGTAATACAGGGACTGGAAACACCATATATTTT	CASNTGTGNTIYF
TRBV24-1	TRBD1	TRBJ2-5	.	TGTGCCACCAGGGGACAGGGGGCGGGTGAGACCCAGTACTTC	CATRGQGAGETQYF
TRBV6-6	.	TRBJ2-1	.	TGTGCCAGCAGTTACTCGGGGCAGGGAAATGAGCAGTTCTTC	CASSYSGQGNEQFF
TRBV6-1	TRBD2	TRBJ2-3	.	TGTGCCAGCAGTGCTCCTAGGGGGACTAGTGGCACAGATACGCAGTATTTT	CASSAPRGTSGTDTQYF
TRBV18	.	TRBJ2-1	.	TGTGCCTCCCTCGACAGGACTGAGCAGTTCTTC	CASLDRTEQFF
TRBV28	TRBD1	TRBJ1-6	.	TGTGCCAGCAGTTCGGACAGGAATAATTCACCCCTCCACTTT	CASSSDRNNSPLHF
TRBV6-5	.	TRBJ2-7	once	TGTGCCAGCAGTACGCAGGGGTTCGGGCAGTACTTC	CASSTQGFGQYF
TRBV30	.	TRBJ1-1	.	TGTGCCTGGAGTGTACGCCTGCTAATGAACACTGAAGCTTTCTTT	CAWSVRLLMNTEAFF
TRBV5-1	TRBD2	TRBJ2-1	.	TGCGCCAGCAGACTCTCTCCGGGCGGGAGTACCTACAATGAGCAGTTCTTC	CASRLSPGGSTYNEQFF
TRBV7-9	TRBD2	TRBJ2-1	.	TGTGCCAGCAGCCCCTACGGGACTAGTGGGAATGAGCAGTTCTTC	CASSPYGTSGNEQFF
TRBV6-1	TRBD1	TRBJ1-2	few	TGTGCCAGCAGTGAATGGACAGGGGGCGCATATGGCTACACCTTC	CASSEWTGGAYGYTF
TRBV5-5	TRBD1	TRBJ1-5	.	TGTGCCAGCAGCGCCTGGACAGGGGGCAATCAGCCCCAGCATTTT	CASSAWTGGNQPQHF
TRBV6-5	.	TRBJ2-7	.	TGTGCCAGCGCGCTTGTTCATCCCTCCTACGAGCAGTACTTC	CASALVHPSYEQYF
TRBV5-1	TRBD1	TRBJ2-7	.	TGCGCCAGCAGCTTACAGGGGGCCGGCGACGAGCAGTACTTC	CASSLQGAGDEQYF
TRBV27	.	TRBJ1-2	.	TGTGCCAGCAGCGCCGGGCGGCAGGGTCTTAACTATGGCTACACCTTC	CASSAGRQGLNYGYTF
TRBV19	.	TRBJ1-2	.	TGTGCCAGTAGTAAGAACCGACAGGATGGCTACACCTTC	CASSKNRQDGYTF
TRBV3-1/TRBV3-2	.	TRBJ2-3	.	TGTGCCAGCAGCCAACCTGGACAAGCGCTCGATACGCAGTATTTT	CASSQPGQALDTQYF
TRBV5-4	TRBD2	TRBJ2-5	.	TGTGCCAGCAGCTCAAAGCGGGAGGCGGAGACCCAGTACTTC	CASSSKREAETQYF
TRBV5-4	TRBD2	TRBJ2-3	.	TGTGCCAGCAGCTTCGGGGGGACTAGCACAGATACGCAGTATTTT	CASSFGGTSTDTQYF
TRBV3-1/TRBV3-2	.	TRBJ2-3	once	TGTGCCAGCAGCCAAGTACGTATTACTAGCACAGATACGCAGTATTTT	CASSQVRITSTDTQYF
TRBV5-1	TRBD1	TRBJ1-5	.	TGCGCCAGCTCCGAGGGGGCAAGCAATCAGCCCCAGCATTTT	CASSEGASNQPQHF
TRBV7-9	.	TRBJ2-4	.	TGTGCCAGCAGCTTGCTGCGGGAATCTAAAAACATTCAGTACTTC	CASSLLRESKNIQYF
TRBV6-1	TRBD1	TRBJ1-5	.	TGTGCCAGCAGTGAAGCACAGGGGGGGAATCAGCCCCAGCATTTT	CASSEAQGGNQPQHF
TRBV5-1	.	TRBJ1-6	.	TGCGCCAGCAGCTTATCCGACAGGCGGAATTCACCCCTCCACTTT	CASSLSDRRNSPLHF
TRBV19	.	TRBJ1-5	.	TGTGCCAGTAGTATAGATGAGGGCACCAGGTCCCAGCATTTT	CASSIDEGTRSQHF
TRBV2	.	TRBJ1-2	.	TGTGCCAGCAGCTTATCAGGGCGTACTAACTATGGCTACACCTTC	CASSLSGRTNYGYTF
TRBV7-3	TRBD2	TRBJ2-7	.	TGTGCCAGCAGCTTAACCGGCGGGAGCTCCTACGAGCAGTACTTC	CASSLTGGSSYEQYF
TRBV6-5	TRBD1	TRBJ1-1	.	TGTGCCAGCATCAGGGGGACGAACACTGAAGCTTTCTTT	CASIRGTNTEAFF
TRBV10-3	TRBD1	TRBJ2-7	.	TGTGCCATCAGTGAGTCGAAAGGGGGCAGCTCCTACGAGCAGTACTTC	CAISESKGGSSYEQYF
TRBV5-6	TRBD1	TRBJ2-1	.	TGTGCCAGCAGCTTGGTGGGACAGGGCACTGAGCAGTTCTTC	CASSLVGQGTEQFF
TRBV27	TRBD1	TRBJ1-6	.	TGTGCCAGCAGTTTATGGGGGACAGGCGATTCACCCCTCCACTTT	CASSLWGTGDSPLHF
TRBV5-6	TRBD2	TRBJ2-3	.	TGTGCCAGCAGCTCCCTATGGCTAGCGGAGCTCACAGATACGCAGTATTTT	CASSSLWLAELTDTQYF
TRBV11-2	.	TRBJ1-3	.	TGTGCCAGCAGCTTAGTCTCGCGAGGGAACACCATATATTTT	CASSLVSRGNTIYF
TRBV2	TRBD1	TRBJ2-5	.	TGTGCCAGCAGCCTCCCGGGACAGTTCTGGGCAGAGACCCAGTACTTC	CASSLPGQFWAETQYF
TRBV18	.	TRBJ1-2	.	TGTGCCAGCTCACTAGACTCGTCTGGGGGCTACACCTTC	CASSLDSSGGYTF
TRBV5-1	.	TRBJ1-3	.	TGCGCCAGCGGTCTGTCAAGTGAGCCTGGAAACACCATATATTTT	CASGLSSEPGNTIYF
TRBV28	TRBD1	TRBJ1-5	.	TGTGCCAGCAGTTCCTCCATAACAGGGGCTCAGCCCCAGCATTTT	CASSSSITGAQPQHF
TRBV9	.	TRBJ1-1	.	TGTGCCAGCAGCGTAGGACAGATGAACACTGAAGCTTTCTTT	CASSVGQMNTEAFF
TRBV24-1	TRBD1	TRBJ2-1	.	TGTGCCACCAGTGAAAGGACAGGGAACTACAATGAGCAGTTCTTC	CATSERTGNYNEQFF
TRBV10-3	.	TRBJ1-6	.	TGTGCCATCAGTGAGACAGGGTTAAACTCACCCCTCCACTTT	CAISETGLNSPLHF
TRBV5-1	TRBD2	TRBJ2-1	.	TGCGCCAGCAGCTTGGAAGGGACTAGCGGATACAATGAGCAGTTCTTC	CASSLEGTSGYNEQFF
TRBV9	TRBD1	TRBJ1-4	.	TGTGCCAGCAGCGCCCGGGACAGGGGAGGCGAAAAACTGTTTTTT	CASSARDRGGEKLFF
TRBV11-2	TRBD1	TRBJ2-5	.	TGTGCCAGCAGCTCCCGGACAGGGGGATTCAGGGAGACCCAGTACTTC	CASSSRTGGFRETQYF
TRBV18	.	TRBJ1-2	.	TGTGCCAGCTCACCACCGAACAGGGAAGATTTCGGCTACACCTTC	CASSPPNREDFGYTF
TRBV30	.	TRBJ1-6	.	TGTGCCTGGAGCGACAGGACGTACTATAATTCACCCCTCCACTTT	CAWSDRTYYNSPLHF
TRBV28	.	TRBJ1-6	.	TGTGCCAGCAGTTTTGAGGAGGGTGTGGACTCACCCCTCCACTTT	CASSFEEGVDSPLHF